The 5 T cell receptor beta chains below come from one sample, sequenced in a study of cytomegalovirus exposure and HLA in healthy donors. A multiplex PCR was run with 60 Vbeta primers and 13 Jbeta primers. Assay used: immunoSEQ multiplex PCR; TCRdb lists only in-frame clones, some missing. The table records fewer than 250,000 clones, over 60% of them present only once. Sequenced material: PBMCs. These receptors came from a woman aged 40 to 49 in good health and CMV-seronegative.

The CDR3 region has the DNA TGTGCCAGCAGCCCAGAGACAGGGGACGTTGAAGCTTTCTTT. Amino acid sequence: CASSPETGDVEAFF. V gene TRBV13 combines with J gene TRBJ1-1, with TRBD1 matching 8 bases. The V and J ends lost 5 bases and 7 bases, in that order; junction bases with no gene match: 9. CDR1 is PRHDT and CDR2 is FYEKMQ in the germline V gene (reference sequence). The CDR3 spans 14 residues.

The chain combines TRBV25-1 with TRBJ1-1; 7 bases fit TRBD1. Germline values: CDR1 MGHDK, CDR2 SYGVNS. The length of the CDR3 is 16 residues. V trimming: 5 bases; J trimming: 1 base; junction bases outside the gene matches: 10. In DNA, the CDR3 is TGTGCCAGCAGTCCAACAGGGGTTCTTTGGAACACTGAAGCTTTCTTT. This translates into CASSPTGVLWNTEAFF.

Concerning this clone itself: At one of its ends the junction is not consistent with the germline gene, which may arise from a read error. The gene calls are TRBV7-9 and TRBJ2-6; 7 bases are shared with TRBD1. The CDR3 is made up of 17 amino acids. Germline CDR1 reads SEHNR; CDR2 reads FQNEAQ (reference sequence). The CDR3 sequence: CSSRLRDRSSGANVLTF. As DNA, the CDR3 is TGTTCCAGCAGGCTACGGGACAGAAGCTCTGGGGCCAACGTCCTGACTTTC.

The gene calls are TRBV11-3 and TRBJ1-1; TRBD1 agrees at 8 bases. Germline V CDR1 and CDR2: SGHNT, YENEEA. The CDR3 length is 14 residues. Trimming at V came to 5 bases and at J to 7 bases, leaving 9 bases not matched to a gene. CDR3 DNA: TGTGCCAGCAGCCAGGGGGCGCTGGCCTTTGAAGCTTTCTTT. Translated, it gives CASSQGALAFEAFF.

The V call is TRBV4-3, the J call TRBJ2-2; 12 nucleotides match TRBD2. The germline CDR1 and CDR2 sequences are LGHNA and YSLEER. The CDR3 has 14 residues. J gave up 6 bases and V 6 bases, and 2 bases lay outside the gene matches. As DNA, the CDR3 is TGCGCCAGCAGACTAGCGGGAGGAGCCGGGGAGCTGTTTTTT. Encoded protein: CASRLAGGAGELFF.